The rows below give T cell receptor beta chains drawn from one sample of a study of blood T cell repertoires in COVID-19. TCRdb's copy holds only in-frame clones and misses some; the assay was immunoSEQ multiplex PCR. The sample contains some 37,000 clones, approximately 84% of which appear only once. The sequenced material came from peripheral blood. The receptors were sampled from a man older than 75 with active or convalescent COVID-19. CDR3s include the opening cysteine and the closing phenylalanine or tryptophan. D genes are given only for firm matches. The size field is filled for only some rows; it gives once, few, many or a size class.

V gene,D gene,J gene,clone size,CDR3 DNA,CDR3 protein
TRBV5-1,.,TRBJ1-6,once,TGCGCCAGCAGCCCGAGCGTCCATGCCAAATCACCCCTCCACTTT,CASSPSVHAKSPLHF
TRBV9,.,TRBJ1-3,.,TGTGCCAGCAGCGCGACAGGCGGAACCACTCGTGGAAACACCATATATTTT,CASSATGGTTRGNTIYF
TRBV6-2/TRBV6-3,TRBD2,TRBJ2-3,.,TGTGCCAGCAGTTACTCGAGTCTCAGCGGGGGGCCGAGAATCACAGATACGCAGTATTTT,CASSYSSLSGGPRITDTQYF
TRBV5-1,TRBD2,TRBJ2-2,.,TGCGCCAGCTCCCGTGGTGGGTTACTAGCGGGAGCGGTCGGGGAGCTGTTTTTT,CASSRGGLLAGAVGELFF
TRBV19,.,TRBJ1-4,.,TGTGCCAGTAGTATAGGAACCGCGAGGCAGGGAAGTACTAAACTGTTTTTT,CASSIGTARQGSTKLFF
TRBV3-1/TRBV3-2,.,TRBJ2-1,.,TGTGCCAGCAGCCAAGATCCGTTGGGGGCCCTCTCCTACAATGAGCAGTTCTTC,CASSQDPLGALSYNEQFF
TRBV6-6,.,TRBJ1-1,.,TGTGCCAGCAGTTGGACATCCGAAGCTTTCTTT,CASSWTSEAFF
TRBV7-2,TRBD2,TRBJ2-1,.,TGTGCCAGCAGCTTGGGGACTAGCGGGGCCCCCGGGGGCCAGAATGAGCAGTTCTTC,CASSLGTSGAPGGQNEQFF
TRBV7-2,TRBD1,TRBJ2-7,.,TGTGCCAGCAGCCCACGGGACAGGGCTTACGAGCAGTACTTC,CASSPRDRAYEQYF
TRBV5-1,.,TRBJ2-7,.,TGCGCCAGCAGCTTGATTCAGACGACTGGCGAGCAGTACTTC,CASSLIQTTGEQYF
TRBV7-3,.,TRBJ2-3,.,TGTGCCAGCAGCCTCACCCGGAGGGGGGGATATTCAGATACGCAGTATTTT,CASSLTRRGGYSDTQYF
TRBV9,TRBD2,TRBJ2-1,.,TGTGCCAGCAGCCGGACTAGCGGGAGAGGCAATGAGCAGTTCTTC,CASSRTSGRGNEQFF
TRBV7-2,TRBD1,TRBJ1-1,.,TGTGCCAGCAGCGATTCCACAGGGGGCACTGAAGCTTTCTTT,CASSDSTGGTEAFF
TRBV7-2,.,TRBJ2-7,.,TGTGCCAGCAGCTTTTTTACGGGAGTGTCCGAGCAGTACTTC,CASSFFTGVSEQYF
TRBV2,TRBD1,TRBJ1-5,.,TGTGCCAGCAGTCGGAGGGACAGGGGCAATCAGCCCCAGCATTTT,CASSRRDRGNQPQHF
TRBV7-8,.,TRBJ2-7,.,TGTGCCAGCAGCTTATTACAGGGTCAGGGTGAGCAGTACTTC,CASSLLQGQGEQYF
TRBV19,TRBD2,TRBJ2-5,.,TGTGCCAGTAGGCCTAGCGGGACCCAAGAGACCCAGTACTTC,CASRPSGTQETQYF
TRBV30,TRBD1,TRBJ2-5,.,TGTGCCTGGAGTTCCGGGACAGGGGAGCAAGAGACCCAGTACTTC,CAWSSGTGEQETQYF
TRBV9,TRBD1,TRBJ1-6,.,TGTGCCAGCAGCGCAACAGGGGGCGGGAATTCACCCCTCCACTTT,CASSATGGGNSPLHF
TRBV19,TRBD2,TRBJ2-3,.,TGTGCCAGTAGTGTGGGACTAGCGGGGGGGGATACGCAGTATTTT,CASSVGLAGGDTQYF
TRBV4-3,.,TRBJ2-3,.,TGCGCCAGCAGCCGATCCGGGTCCTCGGTATATACGCAGTATTTT,CASSRSGSSVYTQYF
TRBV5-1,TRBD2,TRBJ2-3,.,TGCGCCAGCAGCTGGGGGACTAGCGCAGATACGCAGTATTTT,CASSWGTSADTQYF
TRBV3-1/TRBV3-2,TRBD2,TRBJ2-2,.,TGTGCCAGCAGCTCCGGGACTACCTTAAACACCGGGGAGCTGTTTTTT,CASSSGTTLNTGELFF
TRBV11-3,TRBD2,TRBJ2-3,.,TGTGCCAGCAGCTCCGGGACTAGGGGGAGCACAGATACGCAGTATTTT,CASSSGTRGSTDTQYF
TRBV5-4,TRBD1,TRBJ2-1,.,TGTGCCAGCAGCCCTCCGCAGGGGGCAATCGACAATGAGCAGTTCTTC,CASSPPQGAIDNEQFF
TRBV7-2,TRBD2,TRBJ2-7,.,TGTGCCAGCAGCTTTGCGGGACTAGCGGGCGAGCAGTACTTC,CASSFAGLAGEQYF
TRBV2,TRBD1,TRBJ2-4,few,TGTGCCAGCAGTGGGATTAGACAGGGGATAGGCAAAAACATTCAGTACTTC,CASSGIRQGIGKNIQYF
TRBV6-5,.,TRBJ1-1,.,TGTGCCAGCAGCTACCTAGGTTTTTTCACTGCTGAAGCTTTCTTT,CASSYLGFFTAEAFF
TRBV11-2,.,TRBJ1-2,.,TGTGCCAGCAGCTTAGGGGCAAGTCTTGGCTATGGCTACACCTTC,CASSLGASLGYGYTF
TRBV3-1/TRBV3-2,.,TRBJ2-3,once,TGTGCCAGCAGCCCCCCCGGGGATACGCAGTATTTT,CASSPPGDTQYF
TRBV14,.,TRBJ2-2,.,TGTGCCAGCAGCCATTCCAACCCGGGAGCCGGGGAGCTGTTTTTT,CASSHSNPGAGELFF
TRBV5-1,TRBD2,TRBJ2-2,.,TGCGCCAGCAGCCCGACTAGCGGGGGGCATACCGGGGAGCTGTTTTTT,CASSPTSGGHTGELFF
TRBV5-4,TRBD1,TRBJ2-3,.,TGTGCCAGCAGAAAGGGGGCAATAATCACAGATACGCAGTATTTT,CASRKGAIITDTQYF
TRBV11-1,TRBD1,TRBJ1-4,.,TGTGCCAGCAGCTTAACGCCGGACAGGACTAATGAAAAACTGTTTTTT,CASSLTPDRTNEKLFF
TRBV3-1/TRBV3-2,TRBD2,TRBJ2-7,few,TGTGCCAGCATGACTAGCGGGAGGGCCTTTCCCTACGAGCAGTACTTC,CASMTSGRAFPYEQYF
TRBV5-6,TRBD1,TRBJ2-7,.,TGTGCCAGCAGCAGAAGGACAGGGGGTCAGTACTTC,CASSRRTGGQYF
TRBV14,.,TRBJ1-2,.,TGTGCCAGCAGTCATACGTTGGGCCTTTGCACCTTC,CASSHTLGLCTF
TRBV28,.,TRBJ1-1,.,TGTGCCAGCAGTTTATCAGGGTCCCGCAACACTGAAGCTTTCTTT,CASSLSGSRNTEAFF
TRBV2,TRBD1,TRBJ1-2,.,TGTGCCAGCAGAAAACAGGGGGCCTACTATGGCTACACCTTC,CASRKQGAYYGYTF
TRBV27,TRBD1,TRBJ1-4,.,TGTGCCAGCAGTCCTAGACGCGGACAGGTATTAGCCCCAACTAATGAAAAACTGTTTTTT,CASSPRRGQVLAPTNEKLFF
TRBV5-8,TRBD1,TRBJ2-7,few,TGTGCCACCTCCTTTAACAGGGACAGCGAGCAGTACTTC,CATSFNRDSEQYF
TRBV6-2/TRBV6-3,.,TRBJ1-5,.,TGTGCCAGCAGTAGTCGCAGGGATCAGCCCCAGCATTTT,CASSSRRDQPQHF
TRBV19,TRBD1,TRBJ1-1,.,TGTGCCAGTGGGAGTGACAGGGTAAACACTGAAGCTTTCTTT,CASGSDRVNTEAFF
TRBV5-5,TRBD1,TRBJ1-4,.,TGTGCCAGCAGCTTGCCGGGGACAGCCAATGAAAAACTGTTTTTT,CASSLPGTANEKLFF
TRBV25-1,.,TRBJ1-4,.,TGTGCCAGCAGTGAACCGACAGACTTCAATGAAAAACTGTTTTTT,CASSEPTDFNEKLFF
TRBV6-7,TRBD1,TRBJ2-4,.,TGTGCCAGCAGTTACCGTCGGGACAGGGTTTCTGGGGCCAAAAACATTCAGTACTTC,CASSYRRDRVSGAKNIQYF
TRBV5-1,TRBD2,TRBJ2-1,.,TGCGCCAGCAGCTTGACTAGCGGGGGGGCCCATGAGCAGTTCTTC,CASSLTSGGAHEQFF
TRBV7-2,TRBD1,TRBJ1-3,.,TGTGCCAGCAGCGGAAGACAGGGGGCACAAGGAAACACCATATATTTT,CASSGRQGAQGNTIYF
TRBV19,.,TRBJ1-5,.,TGTGCCAGTAACCCAGGAGGGGAAGGCAATCAGCCCCAGCATTTT,CASNPGGEGNQPQHF
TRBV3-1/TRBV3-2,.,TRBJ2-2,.,TGTGCCAGCAGCCTGCGGGGCACCGGGGAGCTGTTTTTT,CASSLRGTGELFF
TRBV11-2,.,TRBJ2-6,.,TGTGCCAGCAGCCTCCGCAGGGTTGCACCCGCGGGGGCCAACGTCCTGACTTTC,CASSLRRVAPAGANVLTF
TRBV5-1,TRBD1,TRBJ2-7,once,TGCGCCAGCAGCCTACGCGATCCGGGACAGGGGGCTCGGGAGCAGTACTTC,CASSLRDPGQGAREQYF
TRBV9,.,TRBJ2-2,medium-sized,TGTGCCAGCAGCGCGGGGGGACAGGCAAAGACCGGGGAGCTGTTTTTT,CASSAGGQAKTGELFF
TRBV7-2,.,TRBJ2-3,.,TGTGCCAGCAGCTATCTCGGGGGCACAGATACGCAGTATTTT,CASSYLGGTDTQYF